This TCR beta chain appears in the sequencing data of a study of T cells after yellow fever vaccination. Study-level findings and limits: Booster sampling recovered most clones from primary vaccination (roughly 96% CD4, around 88% CD8).

With respect to this clonotype: Its antigen is currently unknown.

Germline loops: CDR1 LNHNV, CDR2 YYDKDF (reference sequence). The CDR3 spans 14 residues. V lost 3 bases to trimming and J lost 2 bases, with 10 bases between them. TCRdb reprocessed the 5' RACE reads via MiXCR and lists one record per CDR3 protein. The sample lists 500,000 to 650,000 distinct CDR3 sequences; about 14% were seen once. This receptor was identified in a man in his thirties or forties who received the YFV17D yellow fever vaccine. The specimen comprised PBMCs, sampled on the day of the yellow fever booster vaccination. The chain recombines TRBV15 with TRBJ2-5; D is perhaps TRBD2 (5 bases). CDR3 nucleotides: TGTGCCACCAGCAGGACGGGGTTTCAAGAGACCCAGTACTTC. It translates to CATSRTGFQETQYF.